Below, 8 T cell receptor beta chains from the same sample are listed, as sequenced in a study of T cell changes during pregnancy in multiple sclerosis. Method: immunoSEQ multiplex PCR; TCRdb's copy keeps in-frame clones and lacks some. Of 50,000 to 55,000 clones listed, 80% to 95% are singletons. Specimen: CD4+ T cells from peripheral blood mononuclear cells, collected in the third trimester of pregnancy. Receptor source: a female donor with multiple sclerosis, enrolled in a pregnancy study.

The V call is TRBV2, the J call TRBJ1-4; D not resolved. The ends were cut back, 6 bases at V and 4 bases at J, with 6 bases in the middle. This CDR3 is built from 12 residues. The germline gives CDR1 SNHLY, CDR2 FYNNEI. In nucleotides, the CDR3 is TGTGCCAGCAGCCCCATTAATGAAAAACTGTTTTTT. Its translation is CASSPINEKLFF. Looking up the rest from reference TRBV2 and TRBJ1-4 gives the full variable domain: EPEVTQTPSHQVTQMGQEVILRCVPISNHLYFYWYRQILGQKVEFLVSFYNNEISEKSEIFDDQFSVERPDGSNFTLKIRSTKLEDSAMYFCASSPINEKLFFGSGTQLSVL.

V is TRBV29-1 and J is TRBJ1-2; 9 nucleotides align to TRBD1. V shed 6 bases, J shed 3 bases, and the junction held 2 bases outside the gene matches. This CDR3 is 12 amino acids long. Germline CDR1 is SQVTM and CDR2 is ANQGSEA. DNA for the CDR3: TGCAGCGTCGGGGACAGGGACTATGGCTACACCTTC. Amino acid sequence: CSVGDRDYGYTF. The complete variable domain, with remaining parts taken from reference TRBV29-1 and TRBJ1-2, reads SAVISQKPSRDICQRGTSLTIQCQVDSQVTMMFWYRQQPGQSLTLIATANQGSEATYESGFVIDKFPISRPNLTFSTLTVSNMSPEDSSIYLCSVGDRDYGYTFGSGTRLTVV.

This clone was observed a single time. The chain recombines TRBV5-1 with TRBJ1-2; TRBD1 matches at 10 bases. J lost 7 bases, V lost 2 bases, and 8 bases had no gene match. From germline, CDR1 is SGHRS and CDR2 YFSETQ. This CDR3 spans 15 amino acids. CDR3 loop: CASSLSTGGSAGYTF. For the CDR3, the DNA is TGCGCCAGCAGCTTATCGACAGGGGGCTCAGCTGGCTACACCTTC. Looking up the rest from reference TRBV5-1 and TRBJ1-2 gives the full variable domain: KAGVTQTPRYLIKTRGQQVTLSCSPISGHRSVSWYQQTPGQGLQFLFEYFSETQRNKGNFPGRFSGRQFSNSRSEMNVSTLELGDSALYLCASSLSTGGSAGYTFGSGTRLTVV.

The rearrangement uses TRBV6-6 and TRBJ1-3, with TRBD1 as a possible D gene (6 bases). Trimming stripped 6 bases from V and 0 bases from J, with 15 bases between. Germline loops: CDR1 MNHNY, CDR2 SVGAGI (reference sequence). This CDR3 has 16 amino acids. CDR3 in amino acids: CASSQTGANSGNTIYF. The CDR3 coding sequence is TGTGCCAGCAGCCAGACAGGTGCAAACTCTGGAAACACCATATATTTT.

The chain combines TRBV9 with TRBJ2-5; D is unclear. Trimming removed 0 bases from V and 3 bases from J, with 15 bases in between. This CDR3 contains 16 residues. Looked up from germline, CDR1 is SGDLS and CDR2 is YYNGEE. The CDR3 loop is CASSVGPRSSKETQYF. CDR3 in DNA: TGTGCCAGCAGCGTAGGCCCGAGGTCCAGCAAAGAGACCCAGTACTTC.

The V and J genes are TRBV7-2 and TRBJ2-7, with TRBD1 matching over 7 bases. From germline, CDR1 is SGHTA and CDR2 FQGNSA. The CDR3 sequence is 16 residues long. The junction had 12 bases not matched to a gene; V was cut back by 1 base and J by 6 bases. The CDR3 loop reads CASSLDEGARVAEQYF. CDR3 nucleotide sequence: TGTGCCAGCAGCTTAGATGAGGGGGCTCGGGTCGCCGAGCAGTACTTC.

The V call is TRBV27, the J call TRBJ2-6; the D gene is possibly TRBD2 (5 bases). The V gene lost 2 bases and the J gene lost 0 bases, with 14 bases spanning the gap. Germline assignment: CDR1 MNHEY and CDR2 SMNVEV (reference sequence). The CDR3 runs to 18 residues. CDR3 loop: CASSLNPGGSSGANVLTF. The CDR3 DNA reads as TGTGCCAGCAGTTTAAATCCGGGTGGGAGCTCTGGGGCCAACGTCCTGACTTTC.

The rearrangement joins TRBV5-1 to TRBJ2-5; 7 nucleotides match TRBD1. Germline V gene data show CDR1 as SGHRS and CDR2 as YFSETQ. This CDR3 spans 14 amino acids. V trimming: 3 bases; J trimming: 3 bases; junction bases outside the gene matches: 5. The CDR3 here is CASSYRDSKETQYF. For the CDR3, the DNA is TGCGCCAGCAGCTACCGGGACAGTAAAGAGACCCAGTACTTC. Based on the CDR3 plus reference TRBV5-1 and TRBJ2-5, the full variable domain is KAGVTQTPRYLIKTRGQQVTLSCSPISGHRSVSWYQQTPGQGLQFLFEYFSETQRNKGNFPGRFSGRQFSNSRSEMNVSTLELGDSALYLCASSYRDSKETQYFGPGTRLLVL.